The following is a T cell receptor beta chain sequence with its context. What it binds is unknown. Pools of viral peptides were used by the ViraFEST assay to expand antigen-specific CD4+ T cells ahead of sequencing. Upon completion of more than 9 days in culture, CD4+ T cells were isolated. Vaccinees lacked prior SARS-CoV-2 infection and tested negative for nucleocapsid antibodies. In culture with about 9.7 IU/ml IL-2 and about 10 ug/ml peptides, PBMC were grown at a few million per well. Days 3 and 7 saw half the medium replaced with IL-2 medium. This entry belongs to a study of vaccination effects on CD4 cells after COVID-19. Broader study findings: Healthy vaccinees' vaccine-induced clones included only 1 of 255 cross-reacting with common cold coronaviruses. Late post-vaccination, clones induced by infection and those induced by vaccine underwent marked clonal contraction.

Sequencing used immunoSEQ multiplex PCR; TCRdb keeps in-frame clones, though not all of them. The sample includes about 37,000 clones, about 70% of them seen just once. This TCR was sampled from a human donor who received a COVID-19 vaccine. Sequenced material: CD4+ T cells from PBMCs cultured with HCoV-OC43 spike peptides, taken before COVID-19 vaccination. Documented subset: HCoV-OC43 spike overlapping peptide pool stimulation.

In nucleotides, the CDR3 is TGTGCCAGTAGTATGGACAGTATAGACACAGATACGCAGTATTTT. This translates into CASSMDSIDTDTQYF. The chain couples TRBV19 to TRBJ2-3, with D possibly TRBD1 on 6 matching bases. The germline V gene has CDR1 LNHDA and CDR2 SQIVND (reference sequence). The CDR3 runs to 15 residues. V was trimmed by 3 bases and J by 2 bases, leaving 12 bases between them.